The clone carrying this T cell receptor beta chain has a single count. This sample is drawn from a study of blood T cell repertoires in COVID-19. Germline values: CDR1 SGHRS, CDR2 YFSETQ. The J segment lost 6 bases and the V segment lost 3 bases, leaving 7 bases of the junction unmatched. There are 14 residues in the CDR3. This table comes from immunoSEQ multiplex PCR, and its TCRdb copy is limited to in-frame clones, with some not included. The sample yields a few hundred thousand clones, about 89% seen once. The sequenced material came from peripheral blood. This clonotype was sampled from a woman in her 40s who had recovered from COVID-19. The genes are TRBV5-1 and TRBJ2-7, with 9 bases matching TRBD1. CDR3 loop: CASSSQGAVGEQYF. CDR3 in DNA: TGCGCCAGCAGCTCACAGGGGGCCGTGGGCGAGCAGTACTTC. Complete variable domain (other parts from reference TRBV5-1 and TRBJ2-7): KAGVTQTPRYLIKTRGQQVTLSCSPISGHRSVSWYQQTPGQGLQFLFEYFSETQRNKGNFPGRFSGRQFSNSRSEMNVSTLELGDSALYLCASSSQGAVGEQYFGPGTRLTVT.